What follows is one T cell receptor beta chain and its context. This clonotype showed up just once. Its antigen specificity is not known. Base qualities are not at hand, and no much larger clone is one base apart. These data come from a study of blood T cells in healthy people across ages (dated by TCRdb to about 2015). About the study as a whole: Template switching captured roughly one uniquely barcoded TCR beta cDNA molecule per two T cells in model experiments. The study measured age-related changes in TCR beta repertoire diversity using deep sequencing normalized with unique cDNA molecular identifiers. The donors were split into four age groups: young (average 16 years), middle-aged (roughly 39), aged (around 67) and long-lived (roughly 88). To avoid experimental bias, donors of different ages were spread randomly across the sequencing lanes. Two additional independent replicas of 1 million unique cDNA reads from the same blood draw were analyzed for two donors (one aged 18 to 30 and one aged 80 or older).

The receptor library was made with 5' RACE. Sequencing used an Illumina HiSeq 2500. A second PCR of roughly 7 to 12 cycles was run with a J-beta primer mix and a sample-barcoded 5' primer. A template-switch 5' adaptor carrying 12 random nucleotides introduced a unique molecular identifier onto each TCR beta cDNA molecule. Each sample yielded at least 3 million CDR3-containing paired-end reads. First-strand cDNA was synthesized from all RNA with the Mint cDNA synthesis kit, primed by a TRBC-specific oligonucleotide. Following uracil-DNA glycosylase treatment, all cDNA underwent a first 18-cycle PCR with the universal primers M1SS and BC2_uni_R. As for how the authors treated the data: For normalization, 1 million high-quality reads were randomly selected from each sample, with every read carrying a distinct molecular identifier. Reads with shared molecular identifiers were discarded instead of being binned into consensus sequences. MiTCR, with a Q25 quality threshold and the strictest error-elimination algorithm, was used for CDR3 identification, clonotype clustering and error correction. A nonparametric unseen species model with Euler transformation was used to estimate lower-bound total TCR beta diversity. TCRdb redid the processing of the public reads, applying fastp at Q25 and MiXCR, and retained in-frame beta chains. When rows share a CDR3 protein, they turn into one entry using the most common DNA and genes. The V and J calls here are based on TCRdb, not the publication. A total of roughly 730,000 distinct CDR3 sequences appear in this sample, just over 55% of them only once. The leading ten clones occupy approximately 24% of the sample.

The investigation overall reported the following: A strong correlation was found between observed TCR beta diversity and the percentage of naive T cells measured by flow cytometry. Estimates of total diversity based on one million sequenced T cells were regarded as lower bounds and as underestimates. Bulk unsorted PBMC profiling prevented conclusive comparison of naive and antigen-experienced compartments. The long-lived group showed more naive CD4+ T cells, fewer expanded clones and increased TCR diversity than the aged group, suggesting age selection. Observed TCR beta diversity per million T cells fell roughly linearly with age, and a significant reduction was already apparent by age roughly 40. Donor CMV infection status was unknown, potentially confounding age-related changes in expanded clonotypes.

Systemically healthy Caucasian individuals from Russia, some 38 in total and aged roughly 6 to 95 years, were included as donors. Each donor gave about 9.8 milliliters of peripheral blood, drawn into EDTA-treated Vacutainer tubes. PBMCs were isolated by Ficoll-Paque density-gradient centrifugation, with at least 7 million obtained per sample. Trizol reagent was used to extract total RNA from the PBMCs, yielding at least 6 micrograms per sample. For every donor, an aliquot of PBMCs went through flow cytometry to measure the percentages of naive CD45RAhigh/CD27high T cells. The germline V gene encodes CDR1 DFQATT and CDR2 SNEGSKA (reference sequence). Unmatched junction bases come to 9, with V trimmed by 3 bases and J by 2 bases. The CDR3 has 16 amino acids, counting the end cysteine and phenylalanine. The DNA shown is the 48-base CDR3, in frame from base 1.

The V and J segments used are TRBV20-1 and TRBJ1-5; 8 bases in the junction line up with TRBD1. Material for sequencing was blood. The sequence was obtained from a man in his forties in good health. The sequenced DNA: TGCAGTGCTAGGTTTAAATTACAGGGGGGCAATCAGCCCCAGCATTTT. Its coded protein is CSARFKLQGGNQPQHF.